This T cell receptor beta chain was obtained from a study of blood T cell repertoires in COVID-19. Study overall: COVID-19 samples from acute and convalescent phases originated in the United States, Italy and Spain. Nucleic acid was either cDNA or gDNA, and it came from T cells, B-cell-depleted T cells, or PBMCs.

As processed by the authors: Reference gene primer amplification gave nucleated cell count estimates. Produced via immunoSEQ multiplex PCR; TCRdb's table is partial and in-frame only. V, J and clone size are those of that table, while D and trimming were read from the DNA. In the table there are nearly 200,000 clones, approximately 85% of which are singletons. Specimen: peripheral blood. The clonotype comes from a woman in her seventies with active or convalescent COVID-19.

In nucleotides, the CDR3 is TGCGCCAGCAGCCGAGGACTAGCGGGAAGGACCTACGAGCAGTACTTC. Amino acid sequence: CASSRGLAGRTYEQYF. This chain links TRBV5-1 with TRBJ2-7; 12 nucleotides match TRBD2. The V gene end was trimmed by 4 bases and the J gene end by 2 bases; junction bases not matched to a gene: 7. Germline CDR1 is SGHRS and CDR2 is YFSETQ. This CDR3 is built from 16 residues.